The rows below give T cell receptor beta chains drawn from one sample of a study of blood T cell repertoires in COVID-19. This table comes from immunoSEQ multiplex PCR, and its TCRdb copy is limited to in-frame clones, with some not included. This sample has around 80,000 clones; roughly 82% occur once, and the top ten carry less than 20%. Source material: peripheral blood. All receptors derive from a woman over 75 with active or convalescent COVID-19. The CDR3 runs from the conserved cysteine through the conserved F or W. The D gene is left open where the match is weak. Expanded clones are given a class, and other clones once, few, many or no size at all.

NA,TRBV5-5,NA,13,TRBJ1-2,TGTGCCAGCAGCTTGTCCAGGGTCAAGGGCTACACCTTC,CASSLSRVKGYTF
NA,TRBV6-2/TRBV6-3,NA,13,TRBJ2-2,TGTGCCAGCAGTTCCACGAACACCGGGGAGCTGTTTTTT,CASSSTNTGELFF
NA,TRBV4-1,TRBD1,15,TRBJ2-1,TGCGCCAGCAGCCAAGCTACAGGGGGCTGGGAGGAGCAGTTCTTC,CASSQATGGWEEQFF
NA,TRBV7-9,NA,12,TRBJ2-3,TGTGCCAGCAGCTTAGTAGCAGATACGCAGTATTTT,CASSLVADTQYF
NA,TRBV3-1/TRBV3-2,NA,17,TRBJ2-5,TGTGCCAGCAGCCAAGGGAGACAGGTACCCCTAGGTGAGACCCAGTACTTC,CASSQGRQVPLGETQYF
NA,TRBV9,TRBD1,15,TRBJ2-2,TGTGCCAGCAGCGTCGACAGGGGGTGGGTCGGGGAGCTGTTTTTT,CASSVDRGWVGELFF
NA,TRBV10-1,TRBD1,14,TRBJ2-7,TGCGCCAGCAGTGACGGACAGGCACAGACCGAGCAGTACTTC,CASSDGQAQTEQYF
NA,TRBV30,NA,13,TRBJ2-2,TGTGCCTGGAGGGGAGGAATCACCGGGGAGCTGTTTTTT,CAWRGGITGELFF
few,TRBV7-9,NA,11,TRBJ2-2,TGTGCCAGCAGTTCAACCGGGGAGCTGTTTTTT,CASSSTGELFF
few,TRBV5-1,NA,12,TRBJ2-1,TGCGCCAGCAGCCCCGGTCGGAGGGAGCAGTTCTTC,CASSPGRREQFF
NA,TRBV7-2,TRBD2,15,TRBJ2-7,TGTGCCAGCAGCATACTAGCGGGGAATCGCTACGAGCAGTACTTC,CASSILAGNRYEQYF
NA,TRBV11-2,TRBD2,15,TRBJ2-3,TGTGCCAGCGGGATTAGCGGGGGGGCAAGGGATACGCAGTATTTT,CASGISGGARDTQYF
NA,TRBV27,TRBD1,13,TRBJ1-2,TGTGCCAGCAGTTACGACAGGGCGGCCGGCTACACCTTC,CASSYDRAAGYTF
NA,TRBV9,NA,14,TRBJ2-7,TGTGCCAGCAGCGTATCCGGGTACTCCTACGAGCAGTACTTC,CASSVSGYSYEQYF
NA,TRBV4-3,TRBD2,15,TRBJ2-2,TGCGCCAGCAGCCGCGGGGGGCTCGGCACCGGGGAGCTGTTTTTT,CASSRGGLGTGELFF
NA,TRBV5-1,TRBD1,14,TRBJ2-3,TGCGCCAGCACCCGGGACAGGGCCACAGATACGCAGTATTTT,CASTRDRATDTQYF
NA,TRBV10-3,NA,13,TRBJ1-3,TGTGCCATCAGTGAGTCTAATGGAAACACCATATATTTT,CAISESNGNTIYF
NA,TRBV28,NA,20,TRBJ1-5,TGTGCCAGCAGTTTAAGGCACCTCCGGGCTGGGGGGGCGAAGAATCAGCCCCAGCATTTT,CASSLRHLRAGGAKNQPQHF
NA,TRBV7-8,TRBD1,14,TRBJ1-2,TGTGCCAGCAGCACCTCGACAGGGCTGGATGGCTACACCTTC,CASSTSTGLDGYTF
few,TRBV21-1,NA,16,TRBJ1-5,TGTGCCAGCACCCATTCCGGGACAGGGTTTTGTCAGCCCCAGCATTTT,CASTHSGTGFCQPQHF
many,TRBV18,NA,14,TRBJ2-5,TGTGCCAGCTCCCAAGCTAGGTTACGAGAGACCCAGTACTTC,CASSQARLRETQYF
NA,TRBV12-5,NA,12,TRBJ1-1,TGTGCTAGTGGTTCGAGGGGGTCTGAAGCTTTCTTT,CASGSRGSEAFF